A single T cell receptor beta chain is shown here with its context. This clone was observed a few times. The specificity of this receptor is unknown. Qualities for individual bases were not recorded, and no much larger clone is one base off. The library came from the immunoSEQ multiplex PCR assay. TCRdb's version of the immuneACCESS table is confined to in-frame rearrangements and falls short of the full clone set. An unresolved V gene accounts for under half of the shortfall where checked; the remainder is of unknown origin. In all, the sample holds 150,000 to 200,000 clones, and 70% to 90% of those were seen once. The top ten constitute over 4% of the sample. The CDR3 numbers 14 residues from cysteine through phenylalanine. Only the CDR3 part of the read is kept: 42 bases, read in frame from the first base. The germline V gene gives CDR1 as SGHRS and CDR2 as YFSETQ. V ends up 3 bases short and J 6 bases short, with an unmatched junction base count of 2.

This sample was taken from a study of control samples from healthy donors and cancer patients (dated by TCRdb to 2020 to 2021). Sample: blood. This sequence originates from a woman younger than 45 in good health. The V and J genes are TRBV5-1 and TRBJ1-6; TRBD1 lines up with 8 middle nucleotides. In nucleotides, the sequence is TGCGCCAGCAGCTCCAGGGGGCCTAATTCACCCCTCCACTTT. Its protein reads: CASSSRGPNSPLHF.